This is a list of T cell receptor beta chains from one sample in a study of T cells expressing NK-cell markers. TCRdb reprocessed the 5' RACE reads; each CDR3 protein has one entry and no DNA is given. This sample's clone table lists around 280,000 distinct CDR3 sequences. The sequenced sample was blood T cells: a sorted CD56 or NKG2C T cell subset, CD4+ or CD8+ T cells, or bulk PBMC T cells (not recorded which). The source of these receptors is a man aged 18 to 30 in good health. Both conserved end residues are part of each CDR3.

v_call: TRBV12-3/TRBV12-4; j_call: TRBJ2-7; cdr3_aa: CASSLQGRTSYEQYF
v_call: TRBV19; j_call: TRBJ1-2; cdr3_aa: CASRAQATTNYGYTF
v_call: TRBV12-3/TRBV12-4; j_call: TRBJ2-7; cdr3_aa: CASSLIMVGPYEQYF
v_call: TRBV20-1; j_call: TRBJ2-3; cdr3_aa: CSAQSGLADTQYF
v_call: TRBV11-2; j_call: TRBJ2-3; cdr3_aa: CASSFNPRADTQYF
v_call: TRBV28; j_call: TRBJ2-5; cdr3_aa: CASSITSGRMETQYF
v_call: TRBV6-5; j_call: TRBJ2-1; cdr3_aa: CASTPRAAYNEQFF
v_call: TRBV24-1; j_call: TRBJ2-2; cdr3_aa: CATSVYTGELFF
v_call: TRBV6-1; j_call: TRBJ2-1; cdr3_aa: CASSLTSAISYNEQFF
v_call: TRBV12-3/TRBV12-4; j_call: TRBJ1-2; cdr3_aa: CASSQLGGVGALGYTF
v_call: TRBV25-1; j_call: TRBJ2-1; cdr3_aa: CASSGLNREYNEQFF
v_call: TRBV20-1; j_call: TRBJ2-5; cdr3_aa: CSATRTGRKETQYF
v_call: TRBV20-1; j_call: TRBJ2-1; cdr3_aa: CSARISGRTYNEQFF
v_call: TRBV12-3/TRBV12-4; j_call: TRBJ1-5; cdr3_aa: CASREGGGSNQPQHF
v_call: TRBV14; j_call: TRBJ2-1; cdr3_aa: CASSQLRSYNEQFF
v_call: TRBV4-2; j_call: TRBJ2-1; cdr3_aa: CASSQVASGLSNEQFF
v_call: TRBV6-5; j_call: TRBJ2-7; cdr3_aa: CASSAPGEQYF
v_call: TRBV5-1; j_call: TRBJ1-3; cdr3_aa: CASSPYTGADTIYF
v_call: TRBV20-1; j_call: TRBJ1-2; cdr3_aa: CSASLRTGNYGYTF
v_call: TRBV11-3; j_call: TRBJ2-6; cdr3_aa: CASSPTGFAGANVLTF
v_call: TRBV5-4; j_call: TRBJ1-2; cdr3_aa: CASSLSGRRYGYTF
v_call: TRBV5-5; j_call: TRBJ2-1; cdr3_aa: CASSWRSGRAFNEQFF
v_call: TRBV4-3; j_call: TRBJ2-1; cdr3_aa: CASSHDGSGSGYNEQFF
v_call: TRBV6-5; j_call: TRBJ2-3; cdr3_aa: CASTGGSGTDTQYF
v_call: TRBV20-1; j_call: TRBJ2-2; cdr3_aa: CSAGLDTGELFF
v_call: TRBV12-3/TRBV12-4; j_call: TRBJ1-2; cdr3_aa: CASSFRGQPYGYTF
v_call: TRBV10-3; j_call: TRBJ2-5; cdr3_aa: CAISGTGVEGKTQYF
v_call: TRBV5-5; j_call: TRBJ2-1; cdr3_aa: CASSGGLADPSYNEQFF
v_call: TRBV29-1; j_call: TRBJ1-2; cdr3_aa: CSVRTGVNGYTF
v_call: TRBV7-7; j_call: TRBJ2-5; cdr3_aa: CASSLWRAESETQYF
v_call: TRBV20-1; j_call: TRBJ1-2; cdr3_aa: CSARAWDRDYGYTF
v_call: TRBV12-3/TRBV12-4; j_call: TRBJ2-2; cdr3_aa: CASRASGRAGELFF
v_call: TRBV30; j_call: TRBJ2-7; cdr3_aa: CAWSTPRAEQYF
v_call: TRBV28; j_call: TRBJ1-6; cdr3_aa: CASRGGSGRNSPLHF
v_call: TRBV5-1; j_call: TRBJ2-3; cdr3_aa: CASSFGTTRRSTDTQYF
v_call: TRBV7-6; j_call: TRBJ2-2; cdr3_aa: CASSLAFSHTGELFF
v_call: TRBV29-1; j_call: TRBJ2-2; cdr3_aa: CSVRGLGYTGELFF
v_call: TRBV6-1; j_call: TRBJ1-1; cdr3_aa: CASTQGGGLNTEAFF
v_call: TRBV2; j_call: TRBJ2-7; cdr3_aa: CAAGAVGPYEQYF
v_call: TRBV20-1; j_call: TRBJ2-5; cdr3_aa: CSAIWGFQETQYF
v_call: TRBV10-3; j_call: TRBJ2-1; cdr3_aa: CAISTGTSYNEQFF